The following is a T cell receptor (beta chain) sequence with its context. What this receptor recognizes is not known. Base qualities are missing; no much larger clone stands one base away. The CDR3 numbers 15 residues from cysteine through phenylalanine. The DNA shown is the 45-base CDR3, in frame from base 1. CDR1 is given as SGHKS and CDR2 as YYEKEE, both from the germline V gene (reference sequence). V has 0 bases trimmed and J has 3 bases trimmed; junction bases matching no gene number 2. This sample is drawn from a study of blood T cell repertoires in COVID-19 (TCRdb year 2020). With regard to the full study: For ImmuneRACE Cohort 3, a participant was defined as recovered based on two consecutive negative NP/OP PCR tests, clearance by a healthcare professional, or resolution of symptoms. Samples covering the acute and convalescent phases of COVID-19 were provided by collaborators in the United States, Italy and Spain. The material from the prospective study consisted of cDNA or gDNA derived from T cells, B-cell-depleted T cells, or PBMCs. Subjects who had been exposed to COVID-19, were actively infected with it, or had recovered from it provided the deeply sampled blood TCRbeta repertoires that made up the dataset. The repertoires were released in a freely available public database meant as a resource for research on the immune response to SARS-CoV-2. Samples were obtained from the ongoing ImmuneRACE study (first 160 participants) and from about 1,300 subjects provided by 6 global collaborators. Nearly every sample came with metadata listing a de-identified subject ID, COVID-19 status, age in years and sex. Where HLA class I and class II types were available, the types were taken from metadata supplied by the sample provider, not from assay-based typing. What the research found in general, with its limitations: Clinical and demographic metadata were provided uncurated, with the amount varying by source and participant.

TCRbeta CDR3 regions were amplified from genomic DNA by means of the immunoSEQ Assay, a bias-controlled multiplex PCR. The authors' analysis ran thus. Within the assay, amplification of reference gene primers was used to estimate how many nucleated cells each sample contained. To quantify the absolute abundance of each unique TCRbeta CDR3 rearrangement, sequence reads were collapsed and filtered. For each sample, productive Simpson clonality was calculated as the square root of Simpson's diversity index across productive rearrangements. Imported from immuneACCESS, the table was reduced by TCRdb to in-frame sequences with V and J called. These copies leave out some clones; in studies compared against another copy, an unresolved V gene accounts for under half, and the cause of the remainder is not known. Clone size and the V and J calls come from that table; the DNA yielded D and trimming. For this sample there are about 230,000 clones; 86% appear just once. Roughly 3.3% of the sample belongs to the ten largest clones.

Participants in the prospective study were aged roughly 18 to 90 years, lived in about two dozen United States geographic areas, and enrolled through a virtual design. In the prospective study, cohorts were assigned on the basis of participant-reported clinical history obtained from a screening survey and a study questionnaire. Mobile phlebotomists in the prospective study collected whole blood, serum and a nasopharyngeal or oropharyngeal swab from every participant. Participants in the prospective study had the option to provide additional blood draws and questionnaires over an approximately 2-month period. Before DNA extraction, prospective study blood samples were shipped either frozen or at room temperature.

The sequence joins TRBV5-5 to TRBJ2-3; 9 central nucleotides agree with TRBD1. The TCR originated in a woman aged 45-65 years in a cohort exposed to, infected with or recovered from COVID-19 (not recorded which). Material: PBMCs or T cells enriched from blood (not recorded which). In nucleotides, the sequence is TGTGCCAGCAGCTTGGGCGGACAGGGGACAGATACGCAGTATTTT. Its protein reads: CASSLGGQGTDTQYF.